This entry features one T cell receptor (beta chain) sequence. These data are taken from a study of blood T cell repertoires in COVID-19. In the study overall: Whether acute or convalescent, the COVID-19 samples came from the United States, Italy and Spain. From T cells, B-cell-depleted T cells, or PBMCs came the material, which was cDNA or gDNA.

V gave up 8 bases and J gave up 0 bases, with 16 bases separating them. Looked up from germline, CDR1 is SEHNR and CDR2 is FQNEAQ (reference sequence). The CDR3 is made up of 15 amino acids. Original processing notes: How many nucleated cells were present was estimated from reference gene primer amplification. The method was immunoSEQ multiplex PCR; TCRdb's version includes in-frame clones alone and lacks a portion of them. V, J and clone size are taken as reported in that table, and D and trimming were inferred from the DNA itself. The sample has about 250,000 clones; approximately 85% are singletons.

V is TRBV7-9 and J is TRBJ2-5; TRBD2 might be the D (7 bases). The sequenced sample consisted of peripheral blood. The clonotype originates from a woman in her sixties or seventies with acute or convalescent COVID-19. CDR3 region: CASLGRGGYQETQYF. The CDR3 nucleotides read TGTGCCAGCCTTGGAAGGGGGGGATACCAAGAGACCCAGTACTTC.